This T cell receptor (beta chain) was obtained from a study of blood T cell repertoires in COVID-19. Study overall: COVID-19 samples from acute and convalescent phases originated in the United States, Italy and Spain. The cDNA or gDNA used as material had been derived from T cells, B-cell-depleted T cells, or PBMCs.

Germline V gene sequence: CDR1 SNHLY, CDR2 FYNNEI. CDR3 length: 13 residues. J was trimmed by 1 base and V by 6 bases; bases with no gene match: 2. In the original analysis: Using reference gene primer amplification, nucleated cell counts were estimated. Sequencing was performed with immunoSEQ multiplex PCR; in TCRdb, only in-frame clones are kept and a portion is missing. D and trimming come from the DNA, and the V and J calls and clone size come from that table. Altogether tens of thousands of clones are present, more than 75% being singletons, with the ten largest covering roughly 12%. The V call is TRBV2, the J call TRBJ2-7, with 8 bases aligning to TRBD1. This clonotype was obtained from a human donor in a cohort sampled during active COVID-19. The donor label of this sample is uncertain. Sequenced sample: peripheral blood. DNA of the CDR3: TGTGCCAGCAGATGGACAGGGTCCTACGAGCAGTACTTC. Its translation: CASRWTGSYEQYF.